A selection of T cell receptor beta chains follows, all from one sample in a study of cytomegalovirus exposure and HLA in healthy donors. Sequencing was performed with immunoSEQ multiplex PCR; in TCRdb, only in-frame clones are kept and a portion is missing. The sample shows some 110,000 clones, 75% to 85% of them seen only once. The sample comprised PBMCs. The origin of the receptors is a middle-aged man in good health and CMV-seronegative. The CDR3 runs from the conserved cysteine through the conserved F or W. A D gene is named only where the DNA matches it firmly. The size entry is marked missing in some rows and otherwise reads once, few, many or a size class.

size	V	J	D	DNA	CDR3
-	TRBV28	TRBJ2-3	TRBD1	TGTGCCAGCAGTAATTACAGGGGAACAGATACGCAGTATTTT	CASSNYRGTDTQYF
few	TRBV6-1	TRBJ1-4	TRBD1	TGTGCCAGCAGTGAGACAGGGTCGGATGAAAAACTGTTTTTT	CASSETGSDEKLFF
-	TRBV5-1	TRBJ1-1	-	TGCGCCAGCAAGGACTTAGGGACTGAAGCTTTCTTT	CASKDLGTEAFF
-	TRBV29-1	TRBJ2-1	TRBD2	TGCAGCGTTGAGGCGGGGGGGCCTTACAATGAGCAGTTCTTC	CSVEAGGPYNEQFF
-	TRBV10-1	TRBJ1-6	-	TGCGCCAGCGGAGAAGGAGATTCACCCCTCCACTTT	CASGEGDSPLHF
-	TRBV11-3	TRBJ2-2	-	TGTGCCAGCAGCTTAGCCACGGGATCCGGGGAGCTGTTTTTT	CASSLATGSGELFF
-	TRBV7-9	TRBJ1-1	TRBD1	TGTGCCAGCAGTGAGACAGGGTTCACTGAAGCTTTCTTT	CASSETGFTEAFF
-	TRBV30	TRBJ2-5	-	TGTGCCTGGAGTCCCTTGGGACAAGAGACTCAGTACTTC	CAWSPLGQETQYF
-	TRBV15	TRBJ2-3	-	TGTGCCACCAGCAGAGACAGGGCACGTCAAGATACGCAGTATTTT	CATSRDRARQDTQYF
-	TRBV30	TRBJ1-2	-	TGTGCCTGGAGTGGGGGAGAGTTCAACTATGGCTACACCTTC	CAWSGGEFNYGYTF
-	TRBV5-1	TRBJ1-4	TRBD1	TGCGCCAGCAGCCTGACAGGGTCTAATGAAAAACTGTTTTTT	CASSLTGSNEKLFF
-	TRBV5-1	TRBJ2-3	-	TGCGCCAGCAGCCCACACGGGGAAAGGTGGGCAGATACGCAGTATTTT	CASSPHGERWADTQYF
once	TRBV6-7	TRBJ1-5	-	TGTGCCAGCAGTTACTCGCTGGAGGGATTCCATCAGCCCCAGCATTTT	CASSYSLEGFHQPQHF
-	TRBV9	TRBJ2-1	-	TGTGCCAGCAGCGTAGATGCGGGGACCTACAATGAGCAGTTCTTC	CASSVDAGTYNEQFF
-	TRBV25-1	TRBJ1-2	-	TGTGCCAGCACGGCAGGGTTTAGCTATGGCTACACCTTC	CASTAGFSYGYTF
-	TRBV11-2	TRBJ2-7	-	TGTGCCAGCAGCTTAAACGGTCGCCTCGACACTAGTCCGCAGTACTTC	CASSLNGRLDTSPQYF
-	TRBV5-1	TRBJ2-3	-	TGCGCCAGCAGCACGGGTCACGCCACAGATACGCAGTATTTT	CASSTGHATDTQYF
-	TRBV19	TRBJ1-5	-	TGTGCCAGTAGAAAAACAGGCGGCAATCAGCCCCAGCATTTT	CASRKTGGNQPQHF
-	TRBV29-1	TRBJ2-3	-	TGCAGCGTTGACCGGGCAGATACGCAGTATTTT	CSVDRADTQYF
-	TRBV10-3	TRBJ2-7	TRBD2	TGTGCCACCACCGGGTTGCACGCGGGGGTCCCCGCCTACGAGCAGTACTTC	CATTGLHAGVPAYEQYF
once	TRBV7-9	TRBJ1-2	-	TGTTCCAGCAGCTTGGACAGCTACTATGGCTACACCTTC	CSSSLDSYYGYTF
once	TRBV4-2	TRBJ2-1	TRBD2	TGTGCCAGCAGCCAAGTAGGGCTAGCGGGGGGCGATGAGCAGTTCTTC	CASSQVGLAGGDEQFF
-	TRBV7-2	TRBJ2-5	-	TGTGCCAGCAGTCCCGACCCAGGAGAGACCCAGTACTTC	CASSPDPGETQYF
few	TRBV5-1	TRBJ2-7	TRBD2	TGCGCCAGCAGCTCCGGGACTAGCGGGGGGGCGGACGAGCAGTACTTC	CASSSGTSGGADEQYF
-	TRBV7-9	TRBJ2-3	-	TGTGCCATAGCAGCGTACACAGATACGCAGTATTTT	CAIAAYTDTQYF
few	TRBV6-6	TRBJ1-1	-	TGTGCCAGCAGTTCAGCGGCTCCGAGGAACACTGAAGCTTTCTTT	CASSSAAPRNTEAFF
-	TRBV6-5	TRBJ2-1	-	TGTGCCAGCAGTGCCCCAGGGCGAATGGGCAATGAGCAGTTCTTC	CASSAPGRMGNEQFF
-	TRBV6-5	TRBJ1-2	-	TGTGCCAGCATCTCCCTGGGACACCCATACTATGGCTACACCTTC	CASISLGHPYYGYTF
-	TRBV7-9	TRBJ2-2	TRBD1	TGTGCCAGCAGCTTACAGGGGGCGTTTCCCGGGGAGCTGTTTTTT	CASSLQGAFPGELFF
once	TRBV18	TRBJ1-5	TRBD1	TGTGCCAGCTCACCCCCGGGACAGGTAAATCAGCCCCAGCATTTT	CASSPPGQVNQPQHF
-	TRBV6-5	TRBJ1-1	TRBD1	TGTGCCAGCAGCCGAGACAGGGCCACTGAAGCTTTCTTT	CASSRDRATEAFF
-	TRBV7-9	TRBJ2-7	-	TGTGCCAGCAGCTTTTCAGGGTTCGACGAGCAGTACTTC	CASSFSGFDEQYF
few	TRBV15	TRBJ2-7	TRBD2	TGTGCCACCAGCAGAGATTTTGGGGGAGGGGCCGACGAGCAGTACTTC	CATSRDFGGGADEQYF
-	TRBV7-9	TRBJ2-7	-	TGTGCCAGCAGCTTTGAGCTAGCGACGGAGCAGTACTTC	CASSFELATEQYF
-	TRBV5-1	TRBJ2-3	TRBD2	TGCGCCAGCAGCGCCGGGGGGGGGAGCACAGATACGCAGTATTTT	CASSAGGGSTDTQYF
few	TRBV25-1	TRBJ1-1	-	TGTGCCAGCAGTGCAGGGCTGGGCACTGAAGCTTTCTTT	CASSAGLGTEAFF